The 25 T cell receptor beta chains listed next were all sequenced from one sample in a study of graft-versus-host responses after intestinal transplantation. No antigen has been identified for these receptors. Libraries were prepared by immunoSEQ multiplex PCR; TCRdb keeps only in-frame clonotypes and omits some of them. The sample yields about 92,000 clones, about nine tenths seen once. Sequenced material: unstimulated CD8+ T cells sorted from spleen or lymph node cells, taken before intestinal transplant. Receptors originate from a human donor who received an intestinal transplant.

The gene calls are TRBV2 and TRBJ2-1, with 8 bases identical to TRBD2. The CDR3 has 13 residues. Germline V CDR1 and CDR2: SNHLY, FYNNEI. J was trimmed by 2 bases and V by 10 bases; bases with no gene match: 4. Here the CDR3 DNA reads TGTGCCACCTGGACTAGCACCTACAATGAGCAGTTCTTC. This codes for CATWTSTYNEQFF. The full variable domain, with the rest looked up from reference TRBV2 and TRBJ2-1, is EPEVTQTPSHQVTQMGQEVILRCVPISNHLYFYWYRQILGQKVEFLVSFYNNEISEKSEIFDDQFSVERPDGSNFTLKIRSTKLEDSAMYFCATWTSTYNEQFFGPGTRLTVL.

V is TRBV27 and J is TRBJ1-2; 9 nucleotides align to TRBD1. Germline CDR1 and CDR2: MNHEY and SMNVEV (reference sequence). Germline trimming cut 6 bases from V and 5 bases from J; bases unmatched to any gene: 7. The CDR3 consists of 14 residues. CDR3 in DNA: TGTGCCAGCAGAACCGGGACAGGGCGTTATGGCTACACCTTC. Its protein product is CASRTGTGRYGYTF.

V gene TRBV19 combines with J gene TRBJ2-1; 7 bases line up with TRBD1. Trimming cost V 9 bases and J 6 bases; bases outside gene matches: 5. Germline CDR1 LNHDA, CDR2 SQIVND (reference sequence). This CDR3 spans 12 amino acids. This CDR3 is CASTTGINEQFF. The DNA for the CDR3 is TGTGCCAGCACGACAGGGATCAATGAGCAGTTCTTC.

This clone showed up just a few times. The chain is built from TRBV11-2 and TRBJ2-5; weak D call: TRBD1 (5 bases). Trimming left V 4 bases short and J 4 bases short, with 16 bases between. The V gene's germline CDR1 is SGHAT and CDR2 FQNNGV. CDR3 length equals 15 residues. The CDR3 protein is CASSSDTTQGETQYF. The CDR3 nucleotides are TGTGCCAGCAGCTCGGACACCACTCAGGGAGAGACCCAGTACTTC.

The chain joins TRBV4-1 to TRBJ1-6, with D possibly TRBD1 on 5 matching bases. CDR1 is MGHRA and CDR2 is YSYEKL in the germline V gene. The V end lost 10 bases, the J end lost 0 bases, and 13 bases lay between the germline ends. This CDR3 contains 15 residues. The CDR3, as DNA: TGCGCCACCAGGGCGGAGGACTCCTATAATTCACCCCTCCACTTT. It codes for CATRAEDSYNSPLHF.

J is TRBJ2-7 and V is TRBV5-6, with D tentatively TRBD1 (6 bases). Germline V gives CDR1 SGHDT, CDR2 YYEEEE. Between the trimmed V and J ends, which lost 4 bases and 3 bases, there was a span of 14 bases. The CDR3 is 14 residues long. Written as DNA, the CDR3 is TGTGCCAGCAGCGGGTGGACAGCCTACTACGAGCAGTACTTC. Amino acid sequence: CASSGWTAYYEQYF.

As concerns this clone: A read error is likely here: a far larger clone is one base away. The gene calls are TRBV7-2 and TRBJ1-2; TRBD1 is a possible D gene (5 bases). The germline gives CDR1 SGHTA, CDR2 FQGNSA. The V end was cut by 7 bases, the J end by 5 bases, with 20 bases between. CDR3 length equals 15 residues. In DNA form, the CDR3 reads TGTGCCAGCACCCCATCCTACGGGACGGCATATGGCTACACCTTC. Translation: CASTPSYGTAYGYTF.

This clone came up once. The chain uses TRBV4-1 and TRBJ1-2; a possible D gene is TRBD1 (5 bases). The CDR3 contains 13 residues. Germline loops: CDR1 MGHRA, CDR2 YSYEKL. Trimming removed 1 base from V and 8 bases from J, with 11 bases in between. CDR3 region: CASSQVGTAGYTF. The DNA for the CDR3 is TGCGCCAGCAGCCAAGTAGGGACGGCGGGCTACACCTTC.

The chain employs TRBV19 and TRBJ2-4; D may correspond to TRBD1 or TRBD2 (5 bases each). Germline CDR1 is LNHDA and CDR2 is SQIVND (reference sequence). The CDR3 totals 12 residues. Trimming stripped 2 bases from V and 13 bases from J, with 12 bases between. In DNA form, the CDR3 reads TGTGCCAGTAGTATACAACCGGGACCGCAGTACTTC. This encodes CASSIQPGPQYF.

This clone came up once. V and J are TRBV30 and TRBJ2-1; D might be TRBD1 or TRBD2, each matching 5 bases. There are 12 residues in the CDR3. Germline CDR1 is GTSNPN and CDR2 is SVGIG (reference sequence). V lost 8 bases to trimming and J lost 4 bases, with 12 bases between them. As DNA, the CDR3 is TGTGCCGGGGGAACAGAATACAATGAGCAGTTCTTC. Protein sequence: CAGGTEYNEQFF.

This clone was seen only once. The chain links TRBV2 to TRBJ1-6, with TRBD1 matching 10 bases. Trimming removed 7 bases from V and 7 bases from J; junction bases left unmatched: 4. CDR1 is SNHLY, CDR2 FYNNEI, per germline. This CDR3 has 14 amino acids. This CDR3 is CASTPGQGNSPLHF. CDR3 in DNA: TGTGCCAGCACCCCGGGACAGGGGAATTCACCCCTCCACTTT.

This chain uses TRBV27 with TRBJ1-6; no clear D gene. This CDR3 comprises 18 residues. V lost 5 bases and J 6 bases, leaving 23 bases between the germline ends. Germline lookup yields CDR1 MNHEY and CDR2 SMNVEV (reference sequence). The DNA for the CDR3 is TGTGCCAGCAGTAAATCTGGACCGACTCAAGGGCGTAATTCACCCCTCCACTTT. It specifies CASSKSGPTQGRNSPLHF.

The genes are TRBV11-2 and TRBJ1-1, with D tentatively TRBD1 (5 bases). Germline V gene lookup returns CDR1 SGHAT and CDR2 FQNNGV. Trimming stripped 2 bases from V and 1 base from J, with 11 bases between. The CDR3 has 15 residues. The CDR3 reads CASSLYRGGNTEAFF. The CDR3 DNA reads TGTGCCAGCAGCTTATACCGCGGGGGGAACACTGAAGCTTTCTTT.

This clone came up once. The chain recombines TRBV7-3 with TRBJ2-5; D remains unclear. The CDR3 runs to 11 residues. V was shortened by 2 bases and J by 11 bases, with 9 bases between the two germline ends. CDR1 is SGHTA and CDR2 is FQGTGA in the germline V gene. CDR3 amino acids: CASSLPQEQYF. The CDR3 nucleotides are TGTGCCAGCAGCTTACCCCAAGAGCAGTACTTC.

This rearrangement joins TRBV6-5 to TRBJ1-2, with D perhaps TRBD1 (6 bases). CDR3 length: 13 amino acids. V was clipped by 5 bases and J by 4 bases, with 11 bases between them. Germline values: CDR1 MNHEY, CDR2 SVGAGI. This CDR3 is CASSQGTPYGYTF. The CDR3, as DNA: TGTGCCAGCAGTCAAGGGACACCCTATGGCTACACCTTC.

The chain couples TRBV6-5 to TRBJ2-6, with D maybe TRBD2 (6 bases). The CDR3 totals 14 residues. V was clipped by 6 bases and J by 0 bases, with 6 bases between them. Germline V lookup: CDR1 MNHEY, CDR2 SVGAGI. CDR3 sequence (DNA): TGTGCCAGCAGGACTAGCTCTGGGGCCAACGTCCTGACTTTC. Translation: CASRTSSGANVLTF.

This chain uses TRBV5-1 with TRBJ2-5; D remains unclear. The CDR3 extends over 14 amino acids. In germline, CDR1 is SGHRS, CDR2 YFSETQ. V was pared by 1 base and J by 4 bases, with 11 bases between. CDR3 residues: CASSLRIGGETQYF. CDR3 bases: TGCGCCAGCAGCTTGAGAATCGGTGGAGAGACCCAGTACTTC. The full variable domain, with the rest looked up from reference TRBV5-1 and TRBJ2-5, is KAGVTQTPRYLIKTRGQQVTLSCSPISGHRSVSWYQQTPGQGLQFLFEYFSETQRNKGNFPGRFSGRQFSNSRSEMNVSTLELGDSALYLCASSLRIGGETQYFGPGTRLLVL.

The rearrangement links TRBV13 to TRBJ2-4, with D unclear. The V end was cut by 2 bases, the J end by 0 bases, with 11 bases between. Per germline, CDR1 PRHDT and CDR2 FYEKMQ (reference sequence). CDR3 length: 16 amino acids. CDR3 loop: CASSLRTELAKNIQYF. The CDR3 coding sequence is TGTGCCAGCAGCTTACGGACGGAACTAGCCAAAAACATTCAGTACTTC.

The table lists this clone with a count of one. No DNA is shown, since the ends of the CDR3 on it are uncertain; the CDR3 is the one TCRdb lists. The chain couples TRBV19 to TRBJ2-7; the table gives TRBD2 as D, unverified against the DNA. Germline V gene sequence: CDR1 LNHDA, CDR2 SQIVND (reference sequence). The CDR3 is 13 amino acids long, termini counted. This CDR3 reads CASTSGEDYEQYF.

The V call is TRBV29-1, the J call TRBJ2-7, with a possible D match to TRBD2 (6 bases). Germline lookup yields CDR1 SQVTM and CDR2 ANQGSEA. With 3 bases removed from V and 5 bases from J, the gap between germline ends came to 20 bases. The CDR3 has 15 residues. The CDR3 bases are TGCAGCGTTGAGGGCATAGCGGTGGCCGCGGACGAGCAGTACTTC. This encodes CSVEGIAVAADEQYF.

The chain is built from TRBV10-3 and TRBJ2-2, with unresolved D. The V gene's germline CDR1 is ENHRY and CDR2 SYGVKD. V lost 11 bases and J 0 bases, leaving 16 bases between the germline ends. The CDR3 is made up of 15 amino acids. DNA of the CDR3: TGTGCCGTCAAGTTGACGGAAACGAACACCGGGGAGCTGTTTTTT. This codes for CAVKLTETNTGELFF.

The rearrangement links TRBV6-1 to TRBJ2-7; D unclear. This CDR3 comprises 12 residues. The V gene lost 2 bases and the J gene lost 3 bases, with 5 bases spanning the gap. Germline CDR1 and CDR2: MNHNS and SASEGT. CDR3 region: CASSEHNYEQYF. Here the CDR3 DNA reads TGTGCCAGCAGTGAACACAACTACGAGCAGTACTTC.

The rearrangement joins TRBV7-2 to TRBJ2-1; 12 bases are a match to TRBD2. With 2 bases clipped from V and 6 bases from J, the junction kept 5 bases outside the gene matches. CDR3 length equals 16 residues. From germline, CDR1 is SGHTA and CDR2 FQGNSA. In nucleotides, the CDR3 is TGTGCCAGCAGCTTAAAGGCTAGCGGGGGGGCCAATGAGCAGTTCTTC. Its translation: CASSLKASGGANEQFF.

The V and J genes are TRBV28 and TRBJ2-7; D not resolved. This CDR3 region has 14 residues. V gave up 2 bases and J gave up 0 bases, with 8 bases separating them. Germline CDR1 MDHEN, CDR2 SYDVKM. In DNA form, the CDR3 reads TGTGCCAGCAGTTTAATCCAGTCCTCCTACGAGCAGTACTTC. Amino acid sequence: CASSLIQSSYEQYF.

This rearrangement joins TRBV15 to TRBJ2-5, with D uncertain. V lost 1 base, J lost 3 bases, and 9 bases lay in between. In germline, CDR1 is LNHNV, CDR2 YYDKDF (reference sequence). The CDR3 length is 14 residues. The CDR3 bases are TGTGCCACCAGCAGAGTTCCCCAGGAAGAGACCCAGTACTTC. It encodes CATSRVPQEETQYF.